This T cell receptor (beta chain) originates from a study of blood T cell repertoires in COVID-19 (dated by TCRdb to 2020 to 2022). Notes on the research overall: The collaborator samples originated in the United States, Italy and Spain and spanned the acute and convalescent phases of COVID-19. The material from the prospective study consisted of cDNA or gDNA derived from T cells, B-cell-depleted T cells, or PBMCs. Deeply sampled blood TCRbeta repertoires from subjects exposed to, actively infected with, or recovered from COVID-19 were included in the dataset. The repertoires were made available in a free public database intended to serve as a resource for research on the immune response to SARS-CoV-2. Samples came from the ongoing ImmuneRACE study (first 160 participants) plus 1,254 subjects from 6 global collaborators. Nearly every sample came with metadata listing a de-identified subject ID, COVID-19 status, age in years and sex. Where available, HLA class I and class II types were taken from metadata supplied by the sample provider and were not determined by assay-based typing. Study-level results and caveats: How much clinical and demographic metadata was included differed by source and by participant, and the metadata was provided uncurated.

TCRbeta CDR3 regions were amplified from genomic DNA by means of the immunoSEQ Assay, a bias-controlled multiplex PCR. From the authors' description of their analysis: Within the assay, amplification of reference gene primers was used to estimate how many nucleated cells each sample contained. To quantify the absolute abundance of each unique TCRbeta CDR3 rearrangement, sequence reads were collapsed and filtered. For each sample, productive Simpson clonality was calculated as the square root of Simpson's diversity index across productive rearrangements. The immuneACCESS repertoire file appears here via TCRdb, limited to in-frame rearrangements. These files lack a portion of the clones; in checked studies, under half of the deficit traces to unresolved V genes, and the cause of the others is not known. That table is the source of V, J and clone size, and D and trimming were worked out from the DNA. The sample includes roughly 150,000 clones, with around nine tenths observed a single time. The ten largest make up over 9% of the sample.

One collaborating source in Seattle enrolled patients during active infection and followed them longitudinally through the course of disease. Whole blood was collected in K2EDTA tubes by collaborating institutions according to the institutions' own protocols. Collaborator samples were shipped for TCRbeta analysis as frozen whole blood, isolated PBMCs, or DNA extracted from either sample type. Note on this clone: It lacks a known antigen. No quality values exist for individual bases; no much larger clone is one base distant.

Counted from cysteine to phenylalanine, this CDR3 has 14 amino acids. Left in the record is the CDR3 DNA by itself, 42 bases read in frame from the first base. The V end loses 4 bases and the J end loses 5 bases, and a stretch of 14 bases separates them. CDR1 and CDR2, looked up from the germline V gene, are SGHTA and FQGNSA. The TCR was taken from a woman aged 65 to 85 with COVID-19, enrolled during active disease. The chain couples TRBV7-2 to TRBJ1-1; there is no confident call for the D gene. What was sequenced was peripheral blood. The CDR3 has the sequence CASSSPAGWTEAFF. The DNA sequence reads TGTGCCAGCAGCTCTCCGGCGGGCTGGACTGAAGCTTTCTTT.